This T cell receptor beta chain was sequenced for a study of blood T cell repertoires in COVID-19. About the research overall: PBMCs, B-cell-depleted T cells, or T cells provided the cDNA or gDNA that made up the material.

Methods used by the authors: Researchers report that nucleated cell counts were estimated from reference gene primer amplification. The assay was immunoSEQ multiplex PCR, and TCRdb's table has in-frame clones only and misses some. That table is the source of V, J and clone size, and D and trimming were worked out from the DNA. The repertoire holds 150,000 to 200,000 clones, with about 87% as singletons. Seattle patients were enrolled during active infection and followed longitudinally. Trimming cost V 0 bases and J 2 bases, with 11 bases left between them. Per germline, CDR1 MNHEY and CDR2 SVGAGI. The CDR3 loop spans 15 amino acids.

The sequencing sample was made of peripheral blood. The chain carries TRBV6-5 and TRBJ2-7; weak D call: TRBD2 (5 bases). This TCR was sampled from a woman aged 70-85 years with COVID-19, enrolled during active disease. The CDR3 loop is CASSYSTLATYEQYF. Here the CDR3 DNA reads TGTGCCAGCAGTTACTCGACGCTAGCCACCTACGAGCAGTACTTC.